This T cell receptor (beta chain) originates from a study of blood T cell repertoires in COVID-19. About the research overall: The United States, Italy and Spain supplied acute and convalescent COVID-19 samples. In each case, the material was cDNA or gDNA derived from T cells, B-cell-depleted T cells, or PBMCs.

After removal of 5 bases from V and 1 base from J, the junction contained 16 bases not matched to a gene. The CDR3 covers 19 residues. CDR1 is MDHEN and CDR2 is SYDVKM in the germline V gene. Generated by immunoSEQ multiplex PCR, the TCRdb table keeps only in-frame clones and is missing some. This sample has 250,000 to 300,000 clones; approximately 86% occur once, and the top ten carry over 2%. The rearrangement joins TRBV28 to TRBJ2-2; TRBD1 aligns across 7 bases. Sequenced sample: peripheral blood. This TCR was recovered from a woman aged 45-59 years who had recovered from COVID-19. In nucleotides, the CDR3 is TGTGCCAGCAGTCCCCCCGGCAGGGGGATTGGTGGGAACACCGGGGAGCTGTTTTTT. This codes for CASSPPGRGIGGNTGELFF. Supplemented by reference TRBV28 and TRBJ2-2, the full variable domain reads DVKVTQSSRYLVKRTGEKVFLECVQDMDHENMFWYRQDPGLGLRLIYFSYDVKMKEKGDIPEGYSVSREKKERFSLILESASTNQTSMYLCASSPPGRGIGGNTGELFFGEGSRLTVL.